Below are 23 T cell receptor beta chains sequenced from a single sample in a study of CD8+ T cells in alopecia areata. cDNA reverse transcribed from extracted RNA served as the sequencing template. Some clones are missing from TCRdb's copy, which holds only in-frame ones; the method was immunoSEQ multiplex PCR. The table shows roughly 120,000 clones, with around 64% occurring only once. Sequenced material: CD4+ T cells sorted from blood. All receptors come from a human donor in good health.

The chain couples TRBV30 to TRBJ2-2; D gene uncertain. The CDR3 totals 14 residues. V was clipped by 2 bases and J by 0 bases, with 7 bases between them. Germline V gives CDR1 GTSNPN, CDR2 SVGIG (reference sequence). This CDR3 reads CAWSTGPNTGELFF. The CDR3 DNA follows: TGTGCCTGGAGTACGGGCCCGAACACCGGGGAGCTGTTTTTT.

V gene TRBV19 combines with J gene TRBJ1-2; D possibly corresponds to TRBD1 (5 bases). V was trimmed by 6 bases and J by 7 bases, leaving 15 bases between them. The CDR3 sequence is 13 residues long. Germline CDR1 and CDR2: LNHDA and SQIVND (reference sequence). The CDR3 nucleotides are TGTGCCAGTAGGACAGATGTTACGCGTGGCTACACCTTC. Its protein is CASRTDVTRGYTF.

The chain joins TRBV9 to TRBJ2-3, with 9 bases aligning to TRBD1. The junction had 12 bases not matched to a gene; V was cut back by 4 bases and J by 6 bases. This CDR3 spans 16 amino acids. CDR1 is SGDLS and CDR2 is YYNGEE in the germline V gene. Written as DNA, the CDR3 is TGTGCCAGCAGCCCCCCTCGGGGGACAGGGTTCGATACGCAGTATTTT. Its protein product is CASSPPRGTGFDTQYF.

In DNA, the CDR3 is TGTGCCACCGCTGAAGGCCGAGAGACCCAGTACTTC. Its protein is CATAEGRETQYF. This chain uses TRBV10-3 with TRBJ2-5; the D is unclear. This CDR3 is built from 12 residues. Trimming shortened V by 10 bases and J by 4 bases, and 13 bases separated the two germline ends. CDR1 and CDR2 from the germline V gene are ENHRY and SYGVKD.

The chain joins TRBV7-9 to TRBJ2-7; 7 bases align to TRBD1. Trimming at V came to 4 bases and at J to 5 bases, leaving 5 bases not matched to a gene. The CDR3 is 13 amino acids. Germline V gene lookup returns CDR1 SEHNR and CDR2 FQNEAQ (reference sequence). CDR3 sequence (DNA): TGTGCCAGCAGCTCAGACAGGGCCCACGAGCAGTACTTC. Translation gives CASSSDRAHEQYF.

This clone was detected a few times. The chain uses TRBV19 and TRBJ2-2; 7 bases are a match to TRBD1. Germline loops: CDR1 LNHDA, CDR2 SQIVND (reference sequence). The CDR3 consists of 16 residues. Losses at the gene ends were 6 bases for V and 0 bases for J; bases not matched to a gene: 7. CDR3 amino acids: CASRNQGTANTGELFF. The CDR3 nucleotides read TGTGCCAGTAGAAACCAGGGGACAGCGAACACCGGGGAGCTGTTTTTT.

The J gene is TRBJ1-1, the V gene TRBV27; no clear D gene. This CDR3 spans 11 amino acids. The ends were cut back, 4 bases at V and 8 bases at J, with 8 bases in the middle. Per the germline V gene, CDR1 is MNHEY and CDR2 is SMNVEV (reference sequence). CDR3 sequence (DNA): TGTGCCAGCAGTTCGGCCGGGGAAGCTTTCTTT. Its translation: CASSSAGEAFF.

The V and J genes are TRBV9 and TRBJ2-5, with 8 bases aligning to TRBD2. The V gene end was trimmed by 3 bases and the J gene end by 4 bases; junction bases not matched to a gene: 5. Germline V gives CDR1 SGDLS, CDR2 YYNGEE. The CDR3 covers 14 residues. This CDR3 reads CASSAGTRGETQYF. CDR3 coding DNA: TGTGCCAGCAGCGCCGGGACTAGAGGAGAGACCCAGTACTTC.

The V gene is TRBV30, the J gene TRBJ2-5; 8 nucleotides align to TRBD2. This CDR3 contains 14 residues. The germline gives CDR1 GTSNPN, CDR2 SVGIG (reference sequence). Trimming removed 5 bases from V and 0 bases from J; junction bases left unmatched: 5. The DNA for the CDR3 is TGTGCCTGGCAGCGGGGGCTGTACCAAGAGACCCAGTACTTC. Translated, it gives CAWQRGLYQETQYF.

This sequence joins TRBV29-1 and TRBJ1-4; perhaps TRBD1 as D (5 bases). With 4 bases removed from V and 3 bases from J, the gap between germline ends came to 9 bases. The CDR3 is 13 residues long. Germline CDR1 SQVTM, CDR2 ANQGSEA. The CDR3 here is CSVGGVANEKLFF. The CDR3 region has the DNA TGCAGCGTTGGGGGGGTAGCTAATGAAAAACTGTTTTTT.

The chain uses TRBV7-9 and TRBJ2-5; D is possibly TRBD1 (6 bases). CDR3 size: 14 residues. The V gene's germline CDR1 is SEHNR and CDR2 FQNEAQ (reference sequence). Trimming stripped 1 base from V and 2 bases from J, with 8 bases between. CDR3 sequence (DNA): TGTGCCAGCAGCTTAGGGCAGGGGCAAGAGACCCAGTACTTC. It encodes CASSLGQGQETQYF.

CDR3 nucleotide sequence: TGTGCCAGCAGCTTAGCAAGACAAGAGACCCAGTACTTC. Its protein is CASSLARQETQYF. The chain employs TRBV7-2 and TRBJ2-5; no reliable D call. This CDR3 has 13 residues. V shed 0 bases and J shed 2 bases, with 4 bases lying between them. Germline CDR1 SGHTA, CDR2 FQGNSA.

This clone appeared a few times. This chain connects TRBV27 to TRBJ2-4; D not resolved. V was cut by 2 bases and J by 0 bases, with 11 bases left in between. The CDR3 loop spans 16 amino acids. In germline, CDR1 is MNHEY, CDR2 SMNVEV (reference sequence). The CDR3 DNA reads as TGTGCCAGCAGTTTAGACCGGGCTTTAGCCAAAAACATTCAGTACTTC. Translated, it gives CASSLDRALAKNIQYF.

This sequence joins TRBV29-1 and TRBJ1-1, with D uncertain. The CDR3 has 12 residues. V dropped 7 bases and J dropped 11 bases, with 20 bases sitting between them. Germline V CDR1 and CDR2: SQVTM, ANQGSEA. The chain's CDR3 is CSGRALGMEAFF. The CDR3 DNA reads TGCAGCGGACGAGCTCTGGGAATGGAGGCTTTCTTT.

The V call is TRBV11-2, the J call TRBJ2-4; a weak D match, TRBD1 (6 bases). Germline V CDR1 and CDR2: SGHAT, FQNNGV. The CDR3 covers 15 residues. V lost 4 bases, J lost 6 bases, and 16 bases lay in between. Written as DNA, the CDR3 is TGTGCCAGCAGCTATAGGCAGGGGATGGCAAACATTCAGTACTTC. Translated, it gives CASSYRQGMANIQYF.

This clone was picked up a small number of times. The V call is TRBV5-4, the J call TRBJ1-1; D is possibly TRBD1 (5 bases). Trimming took 2 bases from V and 8 from J, leaving 7 bases between them. Germline V CDR1 and CDR2: SGHNT, YYREEE (reference sequence). This CDR3 comprises 11 residues. The CDR3 sequence is CASSFEGEAFF. DNA of the CDR3: TGTGCCAGCAGCTTCGAGGGGGAAGCTTTCTTT.

Written as DNA, the CDR3 is TGTGCCAGCAGCTCCTGGGGGACTGGGGCCAACGTCCTGACTTTC. This encodes CASSSWGTGANVLTF. This rearrangement joins TRBV5-6 to TRBJ2-6; D is perhaps TRBD1 or TRBD2 (5 bases each). Germline lookup yields CDR1 SGHDT and CDR2 YYEEEE. This CDR3 contains 15 residues. With 3 bases removed from V and 2 bases from J, the gap between germline ends came to 9 bases.

The J gene is TRBJ1-1, the V gene TRBV6-5; perhaps TRBD1 as D (5 bases). The germline gives CDR1 MNHEY, CDR2 SVGAGI. This CDR3 is built from 16 residues. V was cut by 2 bases and J by 1 base, with 14 bases left in between. CDR3 coding DNA: TGTGCCAGCAGTTACGTAGGAACAGGATCGAACACTGAAGCTTTCTTT. As protein: CASSYVGTGSNTEAFF.

A few counts support this clone. The chain links TRBV30 to TRBJ2-7; a weak D match, TRBD2 (6 bases). V shed 4 bases and J shed 3 bases, with 13 bases lying between them. The CDR3 loop spans 13 amino acids. Germline CDR1 and CDR2: GTSNPN and SVGIG (reference sequence). The CDR3 region is CAWTEGRYYEQYF. CDR3 DNA sequence: TGTGCCTGGACGGAGGGTCGGTACTACGAGCAGTACTTC. Complete variable domain (other parts from reference TRBV30 and TRBJ2-7): SQTIHQWPATLVQPVGSPLSLECTVEGTSNPNLYWYRQAAGRGLQLLFYSVGIGQISSEVPQNLSASRPQDRQFILSSKKLLLSDSGFYLCAWTEGRYYEQYFGPGTRLTVT.

V gene TRBV6-5 combines with J gene TRBJ1-2; D not resolved. CDR3 length: 13 amino acids. Germline loops: CDR1 MNHEY, CDR2 SVGAGI. The V end was cut by 8 bases, the J end by 8 bases, with 18 bases between. This CDR3 reads CASGIRSGLGYTF. DNA of the CDR3: TGTGCCAGCGGCATACGTTCGGGTTTGGGCTACACCTTC.

V gene TRBV6-6 combines with J gene TRBJ2-7; possibly TRBD1 for D (6 bases). Trimming shortened V by 4 bases and J by 7 bases, and 11 bases separated the two germline ends. The germline V gene has CDR1 MNHNY and CDR2 SVGAGI (reference sequence). The CDR3 consists of 12 residues. The DNA of the CDR3 is TGTGCCAGCAGTTGGACCCAGGGGGAGCAGTACTTC. Protein: CASSWTQGEQYF.

The V gene is TRBV4-1, the J gene TRBJ2-3; 13 bases align to TRBD2. The CDR3 contains 18 residues. J lost 2 bases, V lost 1 base, and 6 bases had no gene match. Germline-derived CDR1 and CDR2 are MGHRA and YSYEKL. The CDR3 reads CASSQVTSGGLFTDTQYF. The CDR3 DNA is TGCGCCAGCAGCCAAGTGACTAGCGGGGGGCTTTTCACAGATACGCAGTATTTT.

V gene TRBV19 combines with J gene TRBJ2-3, with D tentatively TRBD2 (5 bases). The V gene's germline CDR1 is LNHDA and CDR2 SQIVND (reference sequence). V lost 3 bases to trimming and J lost 10 bases, with 11 bases between them. This CDR3 has 12 amino acids. This CDR3 is CASSMRAEAQYF. Here the CDR3 DNA reads TGTGCCAGTAGTATGAGGGCTGAGGCGCAGTATTTT.